Below are 11 T cell receptor beta chains sequenced from a single sample in a study of neurological immune-mediated disorders (dated by TCRdb to between 2018 and 2021). Library preparation employed 5' RACE. Sequenced using an Illumina HiSeq 2500. TCRdb reanalyzed the raw reads on its own, using fastp at Q25 for trimming and MiXCR for clone calling, and kept in-frame beta chains. Every distinct CDR3 protein forms one entry, paired with its most common genes and DNA. Counted in this sample were around 21,000 distinct CDR3 sequences; 6% to 8.5% of them appeared once. Less than 20% of the sample rests with the top ten. The sample comprised CD8+ T cells from blood. Source of these receptors: a woman in her 30s with HTLV-1-associated myelopathy (HAM/TSP).

Many counts were recorded for this clonotype. The chain employs TRBV10-3 and TRBJ2-7; D is uncertain. V lost 3 bases and J 2 bases, leaving 5 bases between the germline ends. This CDR3 has 12 amino acids. CDR1 and CDR2 from the germline V gene are ENHRY and SYGVKD. The CDR3 DNA is TGTGCCATCAGTGATTTGGCCTACGAGCAGTACTTC. This gives the protein CAISDLAYEQYF.

This clonotype was found many times. The rearrangement joins TRBV27 to TRBJ2-7; 11 bases agree with TRBD1. J was trimmed by 4 bases and V by 6 bases; bases with no gene match: 8. This CDR3 region has 15 residues. Germline lookup yields CDR1 MNHEY and CDR2 SMNVEV (reference sequence). CDR3 DNA sequence: TGTGCCAGCAGCCAGATGGGGACAGGGGGTTACGAGCAGTACTTC. It yields the protein CASSQMGTGGYEQYF.

This clonotype was observed at least ten times. This chain links TRBV5-1 with TRBJ1-1, with D hard to call. Germline-derived CDR1 and CDR2 are SGHRS and YFSETQ. V lost 5 bases and J lost 5, with 10 bases in between. The CDR3 has 12 residues. Here the CDR3 DNA reads TGCGCCAGCAGGGGCGGGAGGACTGAAGCTTTCTTT. This translates into CASRGGRTEAFF.

This clonotype was detected many times. V usage is TRBV5-1 and J usage is TRBJ2-3; 10 nucleotides line up with TRBD2. The trim removed 0 bases at V and 2 bases at J, leaving 6 bases unmatched. Germline V gene sequence: CDR1 SGHRS, CDR2 YFSETQ. The CDR3 has 17 amino acids. CDR3: CASSLVSGGITTDTQYF. As DNA, the CDR3 is TGCGCCAGCAGCTTGGTTAGCGGGGGGATAACCACAGATACGCAGTATTTT. The variable domain in full, with the rest retrieved from reference TRBV5-1 and TRBJ2-3, is KAGVTQTPRYLIKTRGQQVTLSCSPISGHRSVSWYQQTPGQGLQFLFEYFSETQRNKGNFPGRFSGRQFSNSRSEMNVSTLELGDSALYLCASSLVSGGITTDTQYFGPGTRLTVL.

This clonotype has at least ten counts. The V gene is TRBV5-1, the J gene TRBJ2-7; TRBD1 might be the D (6 bases). The germline CDR1 and CDR2 sequences are SGHRS and YFSETQ. V lost 0 bases, J lost 4 bases, and 8 bases lay in between. This CDR3 is 13 amino acids long. This chain's CDR3 is CASSLDRAYEQYF. CDR3 nucleotides: TGCGCCAGCAGCTTGGACAGGGCATACGAGCAGTACTTC.

The rearrangement uses TRBV3-1 and TRBJ1-4; 8 positions agree with TRBD1. The J segment lost 9 bases and the V segment lost 4 bases, leaving 10 bases of the junction unmatched. CDR3 length equals 15 residues. Germline CDR1 reads LGHDT; CDR2 reads YNNKEL (reference sequence). The CDR3 loop is CASSPRTGGGKKLFF. For the CDR3, the DNA is TGTGCCAGCAGCCCACGTACAGGGGGAGGTAAAAAACTGTTTTTT.

By proportion, this clonotype is medium-sized (0.01 to 0.1%). The genes are TRBV20-1 and TRBJ1-1; D uncertain. The germline V gene has CDR1 DFQATT and CDR2 SNEGSKA (reference sequence). The germline V and J ends were trimmed by 1 base and 3 bases, with 12 bases remaining between them. CDR3 length equals 14 residues. In nucleotides, the CDR3 is TGCAGTGCTAGAGCCGTTGGCATGGACACTGAAGCTTTCTTT. It translates to CSARAVGMDTEAFF.

There are many counts of this clonotype. The chain combines TRBV20-1 with TRBJ2-3; D uncertain. The CDR3 is 13 amino acids. Germline CDR1 is DFQATT and CDR2 is SNEGSKA (reference sequence). V was pared by 3 bases and J by 2 bases, with 9 bases between. The CDR3, as DNA: TGCAGTGCTAGGCCTCTAACCACAGATACGCAGTATTTT. Its translation: CSARPLTTDTQYF.

In this sample, this clonotype turned up many times. The rearrangement uses TRBV7-8 and TRBJ2-6; unclear D gene. V dropped 3 bases and J dropped 3 bases, with 9 bases sitting between them. CDR1 and CDR2 (germline): SGHVS, FQNEAQ. This CDR3 region has 15 residues. CDR3 DNA: TGTGCCAGCAGCTTCACTCGCTTTGGGGCCAACGTCCTGACTTTC. This codes for CASSFTRFGANVLTF.

This clonotype was seen at least ten times. The chain recombines TRBV5-1 with TRBJ2-3; a possible D gene is TRBD1 (6 bases). From germline, CDR1 is SGHRS and CDR2 YFSETQ. Trimming took off 0 bases at V and 2 bases at J, with 7 bases between the two ends. The CDR3 totals 14 residues. CDR3 sequence: CASSLDRATDTQYF. In nucleotides, the CDR3 is TGCGCCAGCAGCTTGGACAGGGCCACAGATACGCAGTATTTT.

J is TRBJ1-2 and V is TRBV14, with D possibly TRBD1 on 5 matching bases. The CDR3 sequence is 16 residues long. The ends were cut back, 5 bases at V and 4 bases at J, with 20 bases in the middle. In germline, CDR1 is SGHDN, CDR2 FVKESK. The CDR3 is CASSKMEGLEPYGYTF. The CDR3 DNA reads TGTGCCAGCAGCAAAATGGAGGGACTCGAGCCCTATGGCTACACCTTC.